This T cell receptor beta chain stems from a study of STAT5B mutations in CD4+ large granular lymphocyte leukemia. Repertoires were generated with immunoSEQ multiplex PCR, while TCRdb's copy carries only in-frame clones and drops some. The sample has tens of thousands of clones, 68% seen once; the top ten hold 1.5% to 2%. The CDR3 is made up of 12 amino acids. Germline assignment: CDR1 MNHNS and CDR2 SASEGT. The J segment lost 5 bases and the V segment lost 7 bases, leaving 4 bases of the junction unmatched. The rearrangement links TRBV6-1 to TRBJ2-5, with TRBD1 matching over 7 bases. The clonotype was recovered from a human donor in good health. Sequences were obtained from CD4+ T cells from blood buffy coats. This CDR3 reads CASTTGWETQYF. The DNA for the CDR3 is TGTGCCAGCACGACAGGGTGGGAGACCCAGTACTTC.